This passage covers 31 T cell receptor beta chains from one sample sequenced in a study of T cells expressing NK-cell markers. TCRdb reprocessed the 5' RACE reads and keeps a single row for each CDR3 protein, giving no DNA. The sample table sets out about 260,000 distinct CDR3 sequences. Sample: blood T cells: a sorted CD56 or NKG2C T cell subset, CD4+ or CD8+ T cells, or bulk PBMC T cells (not recorded which). Source of these receptors: a woman aged 18 to 75 in good health.

The chain has TRBV20-1 and TRBJ2-3; TCRdb designates TRBD2, a call that cannot be tested without DNA. The CDR3 is made up of 15 amino acids. Looked up from germline, CDR1 is DFQATT and CDR2 is SNEGSKA (reference sequence). The CDR3 spells CSAPSGGTFTDTQYF.

The chain combines TRBV11-2 with TRBJ2-3; absent DNA, TCRdb's TRBD1 call cannot be checked. This CDR3 comprises 13 residues. CDR1 is SGHAT and CDR2 is FQNNGV in the germline V gene. The CDR3 sequence is CASSLTGADTQYF.

The chain is built from TRBV5-1 and TRBJ2-3. The CDR3 is 12 residues long. Germline-derived CDR1 and CDR2 are SGHRS and YFSETQ. The chain's CDR3 is CASSLVYDTQYF.

The J gene is TRBJ2-3, the V gene TRBV5-1; absent DNA, TCRdb's TRBD1 call cannot be checked. The CDR3 is 16 residues long. In germline, CDR1 is SGHRS, CDR2 YFSETQ. The CDR3 is CASSSGPGTATDTQYF.

The chain joins TRBV7-9 to TRBJ1-1. The CDR3 has 13 residues. From germline, CDR1 is SEHNR and CDR2 FQNEAQ (reference sequence). CDR3 residues: CASSFSVNTEAFF. Combining the CDR3 with reference TRBV7-9 and TRBJ1-1 gives the whole variable domain DTGVSQNPRHKITKRGQNVTFRCDPISEHNRLYWYRQTLGQGPEFLTYFQNEAQLEKSRLLSDRFSAERPKGSFSTLEIQRTEQGDSAMYLCASSFSVNTEAFFGQGTRLTVV.

The chain's CDR3 is CASSRAWGGGAFF. V usage is TRBV7-2 and J usage is TRBJ1-1. CDR1 and CDR2 from the germline V gene are SGHTA and FQGNSA. This CDR3 has 13 amino acids. Full variable domain (rest looked up from reference TRBV7-2 and TRBJ1-1): GAGVSQSPSNKVTEKGKDVELRCDPISGHTALYWYRQSLGQGLEFLIYFQGNSAPDKSGLPSDRFSAERTGGSVSTLTIQRTQQEDSAVYLCASSRAWGGGAFFGQGTRLTVV.

The chain links TRBV7-2 to TRBJ1-2. The CDR3 loop spans 14 amino acids. Germline V CDR1 and CDR2: SGHTA, FQGNSA. The CDR3: CASSPRQDQYGYTF.

The CDR3 here is CAISPRQAVNTGELFF. The chain has TRBV10-3 and TRBJ2-2; without DNA, the TCRdb call of TRBD1 cannot be checked. The CDR3 length is 16 residues. The germline V gene has CDR1 ENHRY and CDR2 SYGVKD.

The chain couples TRBV10-3 to TRBJ2-7. The germline V gene has CDR1 ENHRY and CDR2 SYGVKD. The CDR3 length is 13 residues. The CDR3 protein is CAISESGAYEQYF.

The chain combines TRBV7-2 with TRBJ1-1; TCRdb gives TRBD1 as the D gene, but with no DNA this cannot be confirmed. This CDR3 has 14 residues. Germline loops: CDR1 SGHTA, CDR2 FQGNSA. CDR3 protein: CASSERGQYTEAFF.

The V call is TRBV18, the J call TRBJ1-1; TCRdb selects TRBD1, and the lack of DNA leaves this call unchecked. CDR1 KGHSH and CDR2 LQKENI come from the germline V gene. This CDR3 is built from 14 residues. Here the CDR3 reads CASSPDSQNTEAFF.

The V call is TRBV7-3, the J call TRBJ2-2; TCRdb gives TRBD1 as the D gene, but with no DNA this cannot be confirmed. This CDR3 comprises 18 residues. Germline V gives CDR1 SGHTA, CDR2 FQGTGA. The CDR3 spells CASTQHRGPLAGAGELFF.

The chain is built from TRBV10-3 and TRBJ2-3; there is no DNA to check the TCRdb D call of TRBD2. The germline gives CDR1 ENHRY, CDR2 SYGVKD. The CDR3 covers 15 residues. The CDR3 is CAISGGSGGRDTQYF.

The chain has TRBV6-1 and TRBJ2-7. CDR1 and CDR2 (germline): MNHNS, SASEGT. CDR3 size: 13 residues. CDR3 in amino acids: CASTHGMSYEQYF.

The chain combines TRBV29-1 with TRBJ2-1; TCRdb names TRBD2, which stays unverified in the absence of DNA. Looked up from germline, CDR1 is SQVTM and CDR2 is ANQGSEA. CDR3 length: 16 amino acids. The CDR3 reads CSVEDLGAESYNEQFF.

The chain couples TRBV20-1 to TRBJ1-2; TCRdb indicates TRBD1, and absent DNA this call remains unverified. This CDR3 comprises 12 residues. Germline CDR1 is DFQATT and CDR2 is SNEGSKA (reference sequence). The CDR3 region is CSATTGAYGYTF.

The chain is built from TRBV28 and TRBJ2-7; absent DNA, TCRdb's TRBD2 call cannot be checked. The CDR3 totals 16 residues. The germline CDR1 and CDR2 sequences are MDHEN and SYDVKM. The CDR3 region is CASRLGLAGVRPEQYF.

The gene calls are TRBV21-1 and TRBJ2-1; the TCRdb D gene call, TRBD2, has no DNA to confirm it. TRBV21-1 is noted as a pseudogene. The CDR3 sequence is 12 residues long. This chain's CDR3 is CASSNGRNEQFF.

This chain uses TRBV28 with TRBJ2-5; the TCRdb call, TRBD2, lacks DNA for checking. Germline CDR1 MDHEN, CDR2 SYDVKM. The CDR3 length is 15 residues. The CDR3 is CASEASGGNQETQYF.

The chain carries TRBV20-1 and TRBJ2-1; lacking DNA, the TRBD2 call made by TCRdb goes unchecked. Per germline, CDR1 DFQATT and CDR2 SNEGSKA (reference sequence). The CDR3 runs to 16 residues. CDR3 residues: CSASPWLAGGNNEQFF.

V is TRBV12-3 or TRBV12-4 and J is TRBJ2-4; TCRdb's D call of TRBD1 is untestable without DNA. This CDR3 has 14 residues. This CDR3 reads CASSLGGGKNIQYF.

The chain links TRBV29-1 to TRBJ2-7; as DNA is missing, the TRBD2 call by TCRdb cannot be tested. The germline CDR1 and CDR2 sequences are SQVTM and ANQGSEA. CDR3 length: 12 amino acids. The CDR3 region is CSVTSGTYEQYF.

This chain uses TRBV19 with TRBJ2-5; no DNA is available, so the TRBD1 call from TCRdb remains unchecked. Germline values: CDR1 LNHDA, CDR2 SQIVND (reference sequence). The CDR3 length is 14 residues. The CDR3 loop is CASSPHASAETQYF.

The chain couples TRBV11-2 to TRBJ2-3; TCRdb's assignment of TRBD1 cannot be checked, as there is no DNA. CDR3 size: 16 residues. Germline CDR1 and CDR2: SGHAT and FQNNGV. Here the CDR3 reads CASSLARTGWGDTQYF.

This chain connects TRBV12-3 or TRBV12-4 to TRBJ2-6; no DNA is available, so the TRBD1 call from TCRdb remains unchecked. This CDR3 has 16 amino acids. Here the CDR3 reads CASRRDSLSGANVLTF.

The chain couples TRBV20-1 to TRBJ2-3; the D call from TCRdb, TRBD2, cannot be confirmed without DNA. The germline V gene has CDR1 DFQATT and CDR2 SNEGSKA (reference sequence). This CDR3 has 15 residues. CDR3 sequence: CSARAHRDFADTQYF.

The chain is built from TRBV7-2 and TRBJ2-1; TCRdb names TRBD1, which stays unverified in the absence of DNA. Germline CDR1 and CDR2: SGHTA and FQGNSA. CDR3 length: 16 amino acids. CDR3 amino acids: CASSEVGRGSYNEQFF.

The chain combines TRBV28 with TRBJ2-1; without DNA, the TCRdb call of TRBD1 cannot be checked. The V gene's germline CDR1 is MDHEN and CDR2 SYDVKM. This CDR3 comprises 13 residues. This CDR3 reads CASGLYGTGEQFF.

The rearrangement joins TRBV6-1 to TRBJ2-1; TCRdb gives TRBD2 as the D gene, but with no DNA this cannot be confirmed. CDR3 length: 13 residues. The germline gives CDR1 MNHNS, CDR2 SASEGT. This CDR3 reads CASRGLADNEQFF.

The rearrangement uses TRBV25-1 and TRBJ2-1; TCRdb reports TRBD2, a call that lacks DNA to check it against. In germline, CDR1 is MGHDK, CDR2 SYGVNS. This CDR3 region has 15 residues. CDR3 residues: CASSEYGSGKGEQFF.

The rearrangement joins TRBV18 to TRBJ2-3; absent DNA, TCRdb's TRBD2 call cannot be checked. The CDR3 runs to 15 residues. In germline, CDR1 is KGHSH, CDR2 LQKENI. CDR3 region: CASSPPDLAGDTQYF. Full variable domain (outside the CDR3, taken from reference TRBV18 and TRBJ2-3): NAGVMQNPRHLVRRRGQEARLRCSPMKGHSHVYWYRQLPEEGLKFMVYLQKENIIDESGMPKERFSAEFPKEGPSILRIQQVVRGDSAAYFCASSPPDLAGDTQYFGPGTRLTVL.